This T cell receptor beta chain emerged from a study of T cell responses to AZD1222 COVID-19 vaccine. Overall study findings and caveats: Nearly half of spike-specific TCRs reportedly go after variant regions that carry no mutations.

Turning to this clone: Its antigen remains unidentified.

The data were produced by immunoSEQ multiplex PCR, yet TCRdb's version contains in-frame clones alone and is incomplete. The sample yields more than 250,000 clones, 85% to 95% seen once. The CDR3 covers 15 residues. Germline lookup yields CDR1 SGHTA and CDR2 FQGTGA. Trimming at V came to 2 bases and at J to 3 bases, leaving 6 bases not matched to a gene. The clonotype was recovered from an adult in good health. The J gene is TRBJ2-7, the V gene TRBV7-3; 8 nucleotides agree with TRBD1. The source was peripheral blood, collected on day 0 of AZD1222 vaccination. CDR3 DNA sequence: TGTGCCAGCAGCTTAGACAGGGGATTTATCTACGAGCAGTACTTC. This sequence encodes CASSLDRGFIYEQYF.